Described below is a single TCR beta chain sequence and its context. What it binds is not known. TCRdb's table, derived via immunoSEQ multiplex PCR, lists solely in-frame clones and lacks some. The sample records some 110,000 clones, 88% being singletons. The sample originates from a study of T cell responses to AZD1222 COVID-19 vaccine. Whole-study results and caveats: Only a handful of people who got AZD1222 tested seropositive at baseline. Sampling captured repertoires only after the peak T cell response.

The TCR sequence derives from an adult in good health. The sequences come from peripheral blood, collected on day 0 of AZD1222 vaccination.

CDR3 region: CSVGTGAVGGQPQHF. DNA for the CDR3: TGCAGCGTTGGGACAGGGGCAGTCGGCGGTCAGCCCCAGCATTTT. V gene TRBV29-1 combines with J gene TRBJ1-5, with TRBD1 matching 9 bases. The V gene end was trimmed by 4 bases and the J gene end by 6 bases; junction bases not matched to a gene: 10. This CDR3 has 15 amino acids. The germline V gene encodes CDR1 SQVTM and CDR2 ANQGSEA.